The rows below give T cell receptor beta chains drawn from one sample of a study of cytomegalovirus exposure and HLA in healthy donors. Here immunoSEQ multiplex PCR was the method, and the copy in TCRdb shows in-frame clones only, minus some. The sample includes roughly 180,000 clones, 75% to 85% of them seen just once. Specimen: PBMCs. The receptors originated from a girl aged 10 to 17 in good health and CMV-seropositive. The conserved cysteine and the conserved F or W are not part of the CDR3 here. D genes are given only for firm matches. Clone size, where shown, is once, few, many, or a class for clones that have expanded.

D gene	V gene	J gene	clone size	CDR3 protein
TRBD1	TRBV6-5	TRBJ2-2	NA	AGSTTGGYTGELF
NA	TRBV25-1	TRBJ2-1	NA	ASSDEARAYNEQF
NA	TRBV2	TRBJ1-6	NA	ASIAAFNSPLH
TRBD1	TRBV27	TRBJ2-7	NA	ASSQDRRILPYEQY
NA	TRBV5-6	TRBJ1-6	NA	ASSLGAATSPLH
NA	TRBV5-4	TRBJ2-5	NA	ASSSIGVSLQETQY
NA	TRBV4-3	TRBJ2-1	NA	ASSQDPTGSYNEQF
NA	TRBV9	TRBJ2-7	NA	ASTQKGGPSYEQY
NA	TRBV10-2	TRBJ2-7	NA	ASSLPGETHEQY
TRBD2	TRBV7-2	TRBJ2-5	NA	ASSLGGGTEFETQY
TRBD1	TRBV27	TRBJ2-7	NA	ASSLSWDSSYEQY
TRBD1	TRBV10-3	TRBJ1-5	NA	AIKPGQGNQPQH
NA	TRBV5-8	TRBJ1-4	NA	ASSPRIRKLNEKLF
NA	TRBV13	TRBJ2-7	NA	ASSLRGKVDSSYEQY
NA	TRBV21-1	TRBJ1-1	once	ASSKAGRENMNTEAF
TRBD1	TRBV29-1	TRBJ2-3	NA	SVARGLSTDTQY
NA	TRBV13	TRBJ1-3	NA	ASSLPLGGSSGNTIY
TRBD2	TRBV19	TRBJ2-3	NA	ASSMAGGVDTQY
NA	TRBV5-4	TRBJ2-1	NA	AYSAGAGSYNEQF
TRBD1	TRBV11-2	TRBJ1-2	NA	ASSLWEEGAEGYT
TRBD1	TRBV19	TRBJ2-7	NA	ASSMWRQGAYEQY
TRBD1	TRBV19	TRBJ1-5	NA	ASSRDRVFYRSQPQH
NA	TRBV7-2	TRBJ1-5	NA	ASSIGGNQPQH
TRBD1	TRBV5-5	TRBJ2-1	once	ASSSAFWTGLYNEQF
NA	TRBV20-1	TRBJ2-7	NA	SAQLVYEQY
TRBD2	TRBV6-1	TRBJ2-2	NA	ASNTGGGTGELF
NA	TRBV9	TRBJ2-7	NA	ASSPTSGYEQY
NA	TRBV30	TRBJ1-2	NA	AWGDRSYGYT
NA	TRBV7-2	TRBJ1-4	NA	ASSSQGSTNEKLF
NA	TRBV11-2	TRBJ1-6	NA	ASSQSAAGNYNSPLH
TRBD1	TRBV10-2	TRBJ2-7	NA	ASKGPDRLSYEQY
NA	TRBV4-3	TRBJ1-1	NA	ASSQDSGAETEAF
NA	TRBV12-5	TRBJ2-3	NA	ASADLRVPDTQY
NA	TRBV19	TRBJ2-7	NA	ASSLQGNYEQY
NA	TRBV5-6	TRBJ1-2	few	ASSFVPYGYT
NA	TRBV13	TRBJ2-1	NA	ASSYLGQGTNNEQF
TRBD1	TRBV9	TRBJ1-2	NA	ASSSRDSYGYT
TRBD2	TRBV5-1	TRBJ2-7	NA	ASSEAGGYEQY
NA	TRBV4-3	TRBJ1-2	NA	ASSQEFGVNYGYT
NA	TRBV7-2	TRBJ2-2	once	ASSFLANTGELF
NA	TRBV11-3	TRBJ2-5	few	ASSGGAGRGSETQY
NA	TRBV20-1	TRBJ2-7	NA	SATREYEQY
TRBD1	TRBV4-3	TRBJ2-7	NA	ASSQSGDRVHEQY
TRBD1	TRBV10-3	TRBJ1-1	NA	AIGGFSDRGAGNTEAF
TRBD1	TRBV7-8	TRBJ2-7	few	ASSFSSGGGRAAGYEQY
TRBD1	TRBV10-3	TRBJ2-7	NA	AISGRTGTASSYEQY
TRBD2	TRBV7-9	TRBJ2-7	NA	ASSLGGNSYEQY
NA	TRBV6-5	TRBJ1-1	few	ASTRGGGVTEAF
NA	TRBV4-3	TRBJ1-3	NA	ASSQDLAQGTRNTIY
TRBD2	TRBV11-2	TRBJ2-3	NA	ASSLGLAGGPGDTQY
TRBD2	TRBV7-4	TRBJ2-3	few	ASSDRGGYTDTQY
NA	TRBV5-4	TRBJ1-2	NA	ASSLGRAEDYGYT
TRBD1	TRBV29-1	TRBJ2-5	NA	STSRGRQETQY
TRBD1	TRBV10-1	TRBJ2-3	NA	ASSEYVAGQGTDTQY
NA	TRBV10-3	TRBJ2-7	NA	AISEMTVGDEQY
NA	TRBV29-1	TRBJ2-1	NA	SVDLGRTSYNEQF
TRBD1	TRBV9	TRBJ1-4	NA	ASSAGTGTEKLF
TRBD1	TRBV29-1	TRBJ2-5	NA	SLKAGGRETQY
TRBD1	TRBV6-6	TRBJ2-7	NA	ASSLPGQASYEQY